The clone carrying this T cell receptor beta chain has more than one count but fewer than ten. Its specificity is unknown. The repertoire was sequenced with immunoSEQ multiplex PCR; TCRdb's copy has only in-frame clones and lacks some. This table holds 450,000 to 650,000 clones, around three quarters found once. These data come from a study of shared clonotypes between healthy human individuals. Study outcomes and limitations: The small donor group covered limited genetic and exposure diversity.

V lost 8 bases, J lost 6 bases, and 12 bases stayed unmatched. This CDR3 has 14 amino acids. In germline, CDR1 is KGHSH, CDR2 LQKENI. Specimen: PBMCs. The origin of this receptor is a woman aged 40-49 years in good health. Some clones in this sample may be carry-over from other donors' samples. The rearrangement links TRBV18 to TRBJ1-2; 7 bases align to TRBD1. CDR3 sequence (DNA): TGTGCCAGCGAAAACAGGGGTCTTTCTGATGGCTACACCTTC. As protein: CASENRGLSDGYTF. The whole variable domain, filled in from reference TRBV18 and TRBJ1-2, reads NAGVMQNPRHLVRRRGQEARLRCSPMKGHSHVYWYRQLPEEGLKFMVYLQKENIIDESGMPKERFSAEFPKEGPSILRIQQVVRGDSAAYFCASENRGLSDGYTFGSGTRLTVV.